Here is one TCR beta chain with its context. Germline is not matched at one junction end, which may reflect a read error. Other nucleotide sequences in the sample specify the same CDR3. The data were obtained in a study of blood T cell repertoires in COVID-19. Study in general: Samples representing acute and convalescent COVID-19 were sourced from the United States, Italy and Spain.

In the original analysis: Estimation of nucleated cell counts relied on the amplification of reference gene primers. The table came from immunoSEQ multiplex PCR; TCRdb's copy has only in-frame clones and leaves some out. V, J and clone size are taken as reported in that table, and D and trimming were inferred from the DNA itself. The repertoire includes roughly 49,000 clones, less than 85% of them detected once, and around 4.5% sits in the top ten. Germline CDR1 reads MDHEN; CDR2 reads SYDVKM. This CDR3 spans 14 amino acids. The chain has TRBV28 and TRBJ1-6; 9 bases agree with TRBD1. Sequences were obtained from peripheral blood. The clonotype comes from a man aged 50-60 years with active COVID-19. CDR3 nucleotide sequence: TGTGCCAGCAGTTTAGACAGGGGGTATTCACCTCTCCACTTT. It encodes CASSLDRGYSPLHF.